The rows below give T cell receptor beta chains drawn from one sample of a study of beta chain features in type 1 diabetes. Only in-frame clones appear in the TCRdb table, and some are missing; sequencing was by immunoSEQ multiplex PCR. Among about 160,000 clones, around 8.3% were seen once, and the ten largest hold approximately 0.54%. Material for sequencing was central memory CD4+ T cells from blood. The source of these receptors is a woman aged 18 to 35 with type 1 diabetes. The CDR3 runs from the conserved cysteine through the conserved F or W. Each record gives: J gene, V gene, CDR3 length, clone size, D gene, CDR3 protein, CDR3 DNA. The D gene is left open where the match is weak. A row's size may be missing; if present it is once, few, many or a size class.

j_call: TRBJ1-2
v_call: TRBV19
cdr3_length: 12
clone_size: NA
d_call: NA
cdr3_aa: CASSIGQYGYTF
cdr3_nt: TGTGCCAGTAGTATAGGGCAGTATGGCTACACCTTC

j_call: TRBJ1-5
v_call: TRBV5-1
cdr3_length: 15
clone_size: NA
d_call: NA
cdr3_aa: CASSSGLPGNQPQHF
cdr3_nt: TGCGCCAGCAGCTCGGGACTCCCGGGCAATCAGCCCCAGCATTTT

j_call: TRBJ1-6
v_call: TRBV7-9
cdr3_length: 15
clone_size: few
d_call: TRBD1
cdr3_aa: CASSVGTGYNSPLHF
cdr3_nt: TGTGCCAGCAGCGTTGGGACAGGATATAATTCACCCCTCCACTTT

j_call: TRBJ2-5
v_call: TRBV2
cdr3_length: 15
clone_size: NA
d_call: TRBD2
cdr3_aa: CASSLPAGGGETQYF
cdr3_nt: TGTGCCAGCAGTTTACCAGCGGGAGGTGGGGAGACCCAGTACTTC

j_call: TRBJ2-1
v_call: TRBV29-1
cdr3_length: 12
clone_size: NA
d_call: TRBD1
cdr3_aa: CSVGKGANEQFF
cdr3_nt: TGCAGCGTTGGAAAGGGGGCTAATGAGCAGTTCTTC

j_call: TRBJ2-1
v_call: TRBV14
cdr3_length: 15
clone_size: NA
d_call: NA
cdr3_aa: CASSTGSGLYNEQFF
cdr3_nt: TGTGCCAGCTCCACCGGAAGCGGACTTTACAATGAGCAGTTCTTC

j_call: TRBJ1-3
v_call: TRBV28
cdr3_length: 19
clone_size: few
d_call: TRBD1
cdr3_aa: CASRHPRDRGSFSGNTIYF
cdr3_nt: TGTGCCAGCCGTCACCCCCGGGACAGGGGTTCCTTCTCTGGAAACACCATATATTTT

j_call: TRBJ2-5
v_call: TRBV4-1
cdr3_length: 16
clone_size: few
d_call: TRBD2
cdr3_aa: CASSSGGASYQETQYF
cdr3_nt: TGCGCCAGCTCTAGCGGGGGAGCTTCGTACCAAGAGACCCAGTACTTC

j_call: TRBJ2-1
v_call: TRBV7-2
cdr3_length: 16
clone_size: NA
d_call: TRBD2
cdr3_aa: CASSVTGTSGWNEQFF
cdr3_nt: TGTGCCAGCAGCGTCACCGGGACTAGCGGGTGGAATGAGCAGTTCTTC

j_call: TRBJ2-7
v_call: TRBV29-1
cdr3_length: 12
clone_size: NA
d_call: TRBD2
cdr3_aa: CSVLAGSYEQYF
cdr3_nt: TGCAGCGTACTAGCGGGCTCCTACGAGCAGTACTTC

j_call: TRBJ2-3
v_call: TRBV6-5
cdr3_length: 15
clone_size: few
d_call: TRBD1
cdr3_aa: CASSYSDRSTDTQYF
cdr3_nt: TGTGCCAGCAGTTACTCGGACAGGAGCACAGATACGCAGTATTTT

j_call: TRBJ1-5
v_call: TRBV25-1
cdr3_length: 16
clone_size: NA
d_call: NA
cdr3_aa: CASSDPAGPADQPQHF
cdr3_nt: TGTGCCAGCAGTGATCCGGCAGGTCCGGCAGATCAGCCCCAGCATTTT

j_call: TRBJ2-1
v_call: TRBV11-2
cdr3_length: 16
clone_size: few
d_call: TRBD2
cdr3_aa: CASSPPTSGVYNEQFF
cdr3_nt: TGTGCCAGCAGCCCCCCCACTAGCGGGGTCTACAATGAGCAGTTCTTC

j_call: TRBJ2-5
v_call: TRBV29-1
cdr3_length: 12
clone_size: NA
d_call: TRBD2
cdr3_aa: CSGGAGEETQYF
cdr3_nt: TGCAGCGGTGGGGCGGGGGAGGAGACCCAGTACTTC

j_call: TRBJ2-5
v_call: TRBV5-1
cdr3_length: 15
clone_size: NA
d_call: TRBD1
cdr3_aa: CASSPRTGALETQYF
cdr3_nt: TGCGCCAGCAGCCCCCGGACAGGGGCATTGGAGACCCAGTACTTC

j_call: TRBJ1-1
v_call: TRBV29-1
cdr3_length: 13
clone_size: few
d_call: NA
cdr3_aa: CSGGEGKNTEAFF
cdr3_nt: TGCAGCGGGGGGGAGGGGAAGAACACTGAAGCTTTCTTT

j_call: TRBJ2-5
v_call: TRBV7-3
cdr3_length: 14
clone_size: NA
d_call: NA
cdr3_aa: CASRPDSLYGTQYF
cdr3_nt: TGTGCCAGTAGACCCGACTCACTCTATGGGACCCAGTACTTC

j_call: TRBJ1-2
v_call: TRBV23-1
cdr3_length: 16
clone_size: few
d_call: NA
cdr3_aa: CASSQSVTGIKYGYTF
cdr3_nt: TGCGCCAGCAGTCAATCGGTAACAGGAATCAAATATGGCTACACCTTC

j_call: TRBJ1-5
v_call: TRBV7-6
cdr3_length: 15
clone_size: many
d_call: NA
cdr3_aa: CASSLQSGLNQPQHF
cdr3_nt: TGTGCCAGCAGCTTACAGTCCGGGTTAAATCAGCCCCAGCATTTT

j_call: TRBJ2-1
v_call: TRBV14
cdr3_length: 15
clone_size: NA
d_call: TRBD2
cdr3_aa: CASSRVAGGPSEQFF
cdr3_nt: TGTGCCAGCAGCCGGGTCGCGGGGGGGCCCAGTGAGCAGTTCTTC

j_call: TRBJ2-5
v_call: TRBV7-9
cdr3_length: 13
clone_size: NA
d_call: NA
cdr3_aa: CASSTVGEETQYF
cdr3_nt: TGTGCCAGCAGCACAGTAGGGGAAGAGACCCAGTACTTC